The T cell receptor beta chain under discussion was sequenced for a study of OX40 agonist ivuxolimab in advanced cancers. Germline trimming cut 5 bases from V and 10 bases from J; bases unmatched to any gene: 6. CDR1 PRHDT and CDR2 FYEKMQ come from the germline V gene (reference sequence). This CDR3 is built from 14 residues. TCRdb keeps only in-frame clones here, not all; method: immunoSEQ multiplex PCR. Of 83,000 or so clones in the sample, approximately 84% are singletons; the top ten hold approximately 7%. Sequences were derived from CD4+ or CD8+ T cells sorted from blood, sampled in a trial of the OX40 agonist ivuxolimab. The TCR was taken from an adult with an advanced solid tumor such as melanoma, head and neck, liver or kidney cancer. The chain uses TRBV13 and TRBJ1-6; 9 nucleotides agree with TRBD1. The CDR3 bases are TGTGCCAGCAGCCTTACAGGGGGCGGCTCACCCCTCCACTTT. Translated, it gives CASSLTGGGSPLHF.